The 8 T cell receptor beta chains below come from one sample, sequenced in a study of blood T cell repertoires in COVID-19. TCRdb's table, derived via immunoSEQ multiplex PCR, lists solely in-frame clones and lacks some. Here the sample spans 150,000 or so clones, more than 65% being singletons. The sequenced sample was PBMCs or T cells enriched from blood (not recorded which). These receptors all come from a man aged 50-60 years who had recovered from COVID-19.

This chain uses TRBV18 with TRBJ2-4, with 7 bases that match TRBD2. Looked up from germline, CDR1 is KGHSH and CDR2 is LQKENI. The V and J ends lost 0 bases and 9 bases, in that order; junction bases with no gene match: 17. The CDR3 loop spans 18 amino acids. The CDR3 is CASSPPEEAQRPGGIQYF. The CDR3, as DNA: TGTGCCAGCTCACCACCCGAGGAGGCTCAGAGGCCGGGGGGCATTCAGTACTTC.

The chain joins TRBV4-2 to TRBJ2-7; TRBD1 agrees at 7 bases. With V trimmed by 5 bases and J by 3 bases, 10 bases remained unmatched. This CDR3 is built from 15 residues. The germline gives CDR1 LGHNA, CDR2 YNFKEQ. DNA of the CDR3: TGTGCCAGCAGCTACGATCCGGGACAGAGCTACGAGCAGTACTTC. Translation: CASSYDPGQSYEQYF.

The rearrangement links TRBV7-9 to TRBJ1-4; D ambiguous. The CDR3 consists of 12 residues. Trimming pared 6 bases from V and 8 bases from J, leaving 10 bases between. CDR1 SEHNR and CDR2 FQNEAQ come from the germline V gene (reference sequence). CDR3 sequence: CASSQFAEKLFF. CDR3 bases: TGTGCCAGCAGTCAATTTGCGGAAAAACTGTTTTTT.

This chain uses TRBV14 with TRBJ1-2; D gene uncertain. The CDR3 spans 14 residues. V lost 2 bases and J 8 bases, leaving 15 bases between the germline ends. Germline lookup yields CDR1 SGHDN and CDR2 FVKESK. CDR3 residues: CASSQSRLAGGYTF. The CDR3 coding sequence is TGTGCCAGCAGCCAATCGCGGCTAGCTGGAGGCTACACCTTC.

In this sample, this clone turned up once. The J gene is TRBJ2-1, the V gene TRBV7-6; 10 bases line up with TRBD2. In germline, CDR1 is SGHVS, CDR2 FNYEAQ. V was clipped by 3 bases and J by 0 bases; unmatched bases: 5. This CDR3 has 17 residues. CDR3 region: CASSFYSGGPSYNEQFF. As DNA, the CDR3 is TGTGCCAGCAGCTTTTATAGCGGGGGGCCCTCCTACAATGAGCAGTTCTTC.

With respect to this clone: At one end the junction does not follow the germline gene, possibly because of a read error. This chain uses TRBV14 with TRBJ2-5, with 8 bases lining up with TRBD1. There are 15 residues in the CDR3. Germline V gene lookup returns CDR1 SGHDN and CDR2 FVKESK. This CDR3 reads CASSPLGDRNVGADF. CDR3 nucleotide sequence: TGTGCCAGCAGCCCCCTGGGGGACAGGAACGTAGGGGCCGACTTC.

V gene TRBV5-1 combines with J gene TRBJ2-1; no clear D. The germline V gene has CDR1 SGHRS and CDR2 YFSETQ. V was pared by 6 bases and J by 0 bases, with 7 bases between. The length of the CDR3 is 13 residues. The CDR3 DNA reads as TGCGCCAGCACGTCAGACTCCTACAATGAGCAGTTCTTC. Translating it yields CASTSDSYNEQFF. Supplemented by reference TRBV5-1 and TRBJ2-1, the full variable domain reads KAGVTQTPRYLIKTRGQQVTLSCSPISGHRSVSWYQQTPGQGLQFLFEYFSETQRNKGNFPGRFSGRQFSNSRSEMNVSTLELGDSALYLCASTSDSYNEQFFGPGTRLTVL.

J is TRBJ2-5 and V is TRBV28; TRBD2 agrees at 8 bases. The CDR3 extends over 16 amino acids. Unmatched junction bases numbered 16, after V lost 6 bases and J lost 7 bases. Germline V gene lookup returns CDR1 MDHEN and CDR2 SYDVKM. The CDR3 here is CASSPNSGLVSSTQYF. The CDR3 DNA is TGTGCCAGCAGCCCCAACTCGGGACTAGTCTCGTCGACCCAGTACTTC.